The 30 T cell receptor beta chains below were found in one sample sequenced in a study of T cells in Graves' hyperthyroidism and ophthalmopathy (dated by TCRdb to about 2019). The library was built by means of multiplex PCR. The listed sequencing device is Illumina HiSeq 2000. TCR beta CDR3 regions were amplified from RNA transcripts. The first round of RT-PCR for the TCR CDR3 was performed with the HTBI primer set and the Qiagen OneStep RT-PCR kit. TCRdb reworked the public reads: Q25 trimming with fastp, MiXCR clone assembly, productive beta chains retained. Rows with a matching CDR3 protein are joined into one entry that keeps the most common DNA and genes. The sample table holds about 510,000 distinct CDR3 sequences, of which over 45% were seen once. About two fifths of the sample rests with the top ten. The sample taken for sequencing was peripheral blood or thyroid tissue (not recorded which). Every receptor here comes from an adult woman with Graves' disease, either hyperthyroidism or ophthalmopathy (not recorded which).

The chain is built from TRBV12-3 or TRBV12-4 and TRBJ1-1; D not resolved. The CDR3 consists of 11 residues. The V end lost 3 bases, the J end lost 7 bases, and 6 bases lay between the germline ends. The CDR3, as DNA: TGTGCCAGCAGTTTGGCTCGTGAAGCTTTCTTT. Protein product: CASSLAREAFF.

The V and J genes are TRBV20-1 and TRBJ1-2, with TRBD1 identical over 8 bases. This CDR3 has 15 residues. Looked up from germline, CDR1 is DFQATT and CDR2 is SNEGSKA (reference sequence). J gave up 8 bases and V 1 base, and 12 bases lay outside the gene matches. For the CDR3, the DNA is TGCAGTGCTAGAGTCCCTGGACAGGGTGTAAGCGGCTACACCTTC. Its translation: CSARVPGQGVSGYTF.

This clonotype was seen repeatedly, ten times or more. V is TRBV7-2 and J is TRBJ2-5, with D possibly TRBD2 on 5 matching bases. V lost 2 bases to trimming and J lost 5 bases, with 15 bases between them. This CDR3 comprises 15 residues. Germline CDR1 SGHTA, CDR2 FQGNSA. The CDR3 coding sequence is TGTGCCAGCAGCTTACAAAGCTCCTCGGGGGAGACCCAGTACTTC. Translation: CASSLQSSSGETQYF. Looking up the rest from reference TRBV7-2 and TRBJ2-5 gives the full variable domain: GAGVSQSPSNKVTEKGKDVELRCDPISGHTALYWYRQSLGQGLEFLIYFQGNSAPDKSGLPSDRFSAERTGGSVSTLTIQRTQQEDSAVYLCASSLQSSSGETQYFGPGTRLLVL.

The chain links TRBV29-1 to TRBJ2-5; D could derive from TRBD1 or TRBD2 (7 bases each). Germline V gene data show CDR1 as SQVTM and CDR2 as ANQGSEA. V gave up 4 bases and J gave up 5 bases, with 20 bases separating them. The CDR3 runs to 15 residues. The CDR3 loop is CSVAPLQGRGETQYF. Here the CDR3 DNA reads TGCAGCGTTGCCCCGTTACAGGGGAGGGGTGAGACCCAGTACTTC. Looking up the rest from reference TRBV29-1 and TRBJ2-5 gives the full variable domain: SAVISQKPSRDICQRGTSLTIQCQVDSQVTMMFWYRQQPGQSLTLIATANQGSEATYESGFVIDKFPISRPNLTFSTLTVSNMSPEDSSIYLCSVAPLQGRGETQYFGPGTRLLVL.

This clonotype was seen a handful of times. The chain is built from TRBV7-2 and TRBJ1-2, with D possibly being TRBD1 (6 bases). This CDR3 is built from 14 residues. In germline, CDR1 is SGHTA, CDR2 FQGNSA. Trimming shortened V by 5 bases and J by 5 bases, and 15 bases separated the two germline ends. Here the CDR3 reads CASSRSQGLYGYTF. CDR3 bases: TGTGCCAGCAGCAGGTCACAGGGCTTGTATGGCTACACCTTC.

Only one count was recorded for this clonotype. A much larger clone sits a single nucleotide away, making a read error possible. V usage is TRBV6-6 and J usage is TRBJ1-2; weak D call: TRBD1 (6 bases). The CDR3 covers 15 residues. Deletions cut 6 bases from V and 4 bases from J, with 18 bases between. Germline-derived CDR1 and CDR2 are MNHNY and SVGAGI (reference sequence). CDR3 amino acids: CASSSRAGAGYGYTF. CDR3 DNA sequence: TGTGCCAGCAGCTCCAGGGCAGGGGCGGGCTATGGCTACACCTTC.

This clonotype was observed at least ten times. CDR3 sequence (DNA): TGTGCCAGCAGCCCAGCTCCGGCCTCGAAACAGGGCACTGAAGCTTTCTTT. Its translation: CASSPAPASKQGTEAFF. The gene calls are TRBV7-6 and TRBJ1-1; a possible D gene is TRBD1 (6 bases). The germline CDR1 and CDR2 sequences are SGHVS and FNYEAQ. Between the trimmed V and J ends, which lost 5 bases and 4 bases, there was a span of 23 bases. This CDR3 contains 17 residues.

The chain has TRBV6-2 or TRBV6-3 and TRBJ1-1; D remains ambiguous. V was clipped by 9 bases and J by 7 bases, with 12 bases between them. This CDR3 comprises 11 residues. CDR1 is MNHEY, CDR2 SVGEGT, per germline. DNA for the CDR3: TGTGCCAGTAGTGGGTACGTTGAAGCTTTCTTT. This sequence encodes CASSGYVEAFF.

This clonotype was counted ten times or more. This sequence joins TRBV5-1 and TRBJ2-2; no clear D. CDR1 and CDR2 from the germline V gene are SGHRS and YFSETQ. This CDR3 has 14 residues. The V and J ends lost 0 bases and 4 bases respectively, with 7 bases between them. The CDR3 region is CASSLVGFTGELFF. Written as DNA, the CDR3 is TGCGCCAGCAGCTTGGTGGGGTTCACCGGGGAGCTGTTTTTT.

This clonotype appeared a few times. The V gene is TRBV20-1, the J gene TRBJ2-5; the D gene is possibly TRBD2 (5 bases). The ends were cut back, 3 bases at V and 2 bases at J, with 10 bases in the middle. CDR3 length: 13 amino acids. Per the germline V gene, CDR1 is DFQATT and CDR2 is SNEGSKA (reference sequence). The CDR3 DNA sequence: TGCAGTGCTAGTGGAGGACGGCAAGAGACCCAGTACTTC. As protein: CSASGGRQETQYF.

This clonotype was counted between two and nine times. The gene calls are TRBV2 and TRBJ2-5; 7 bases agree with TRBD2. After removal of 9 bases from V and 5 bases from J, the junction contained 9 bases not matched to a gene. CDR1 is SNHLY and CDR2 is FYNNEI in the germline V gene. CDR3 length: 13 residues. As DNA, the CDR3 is TGTGCCAGTGGGGCGGGACTAAGGGAGACCCAGTACTTC. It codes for CASGAGLRETQYF.

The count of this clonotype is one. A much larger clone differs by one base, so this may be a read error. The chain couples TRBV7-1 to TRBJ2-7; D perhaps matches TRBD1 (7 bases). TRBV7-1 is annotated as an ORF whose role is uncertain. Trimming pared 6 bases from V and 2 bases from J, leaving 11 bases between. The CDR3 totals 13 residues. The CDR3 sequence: CASRRDSAYEQYF. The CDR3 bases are TGTGCCAGCAGGCGGGACAGTGCCTACGAGCAGTACTTC.

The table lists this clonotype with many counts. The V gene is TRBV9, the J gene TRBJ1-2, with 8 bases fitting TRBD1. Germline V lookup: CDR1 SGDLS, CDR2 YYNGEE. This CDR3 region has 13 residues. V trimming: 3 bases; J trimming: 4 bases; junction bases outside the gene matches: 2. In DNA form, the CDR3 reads TGTGCCAGCAGCGGGACAGGGTCCTATGGCTACACCTTC. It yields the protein CASSGTGSYGYTF.

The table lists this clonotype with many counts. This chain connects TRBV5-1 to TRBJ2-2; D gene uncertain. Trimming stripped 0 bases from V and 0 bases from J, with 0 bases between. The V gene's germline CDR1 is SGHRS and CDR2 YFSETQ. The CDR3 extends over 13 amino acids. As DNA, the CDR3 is TGCGCCAGCAGCTTGGCGAACACCGGGGAGCTGTTTTTT. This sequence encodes CASSLANTGELFF.

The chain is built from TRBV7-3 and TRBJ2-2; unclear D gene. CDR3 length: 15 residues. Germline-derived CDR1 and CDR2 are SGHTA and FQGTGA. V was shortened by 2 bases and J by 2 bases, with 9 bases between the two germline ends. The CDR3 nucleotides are TGTGCCAGCAGCTTATGGGGTGAAAACACCGGGGAGCTGTTTTTT. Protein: CASSLWGENTGELFF.

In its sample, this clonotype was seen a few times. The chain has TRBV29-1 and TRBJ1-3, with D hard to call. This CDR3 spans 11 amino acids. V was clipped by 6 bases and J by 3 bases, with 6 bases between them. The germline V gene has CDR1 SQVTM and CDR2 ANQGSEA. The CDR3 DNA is TGCAGCGTCCCCCTTGGAAACACCATATATTTT. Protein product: CSVPLGNTIYF.

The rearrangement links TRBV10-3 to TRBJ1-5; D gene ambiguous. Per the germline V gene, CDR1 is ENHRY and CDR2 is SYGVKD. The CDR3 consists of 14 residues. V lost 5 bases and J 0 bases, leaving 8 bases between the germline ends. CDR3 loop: CAISPDVSNQPQHF. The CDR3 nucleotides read TGTGCCATCAGTCCGGACGTTAGCAATCAGCCCCAGCATTTT.

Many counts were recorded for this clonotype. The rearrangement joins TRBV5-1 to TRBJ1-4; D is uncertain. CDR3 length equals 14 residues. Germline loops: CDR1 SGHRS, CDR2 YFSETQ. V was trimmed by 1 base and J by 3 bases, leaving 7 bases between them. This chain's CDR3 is CASSLNQPNEKLFF. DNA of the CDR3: TGCGCCAGCAGCTTGAACCAGCCTAATGAAAAACTGTTTTTT.

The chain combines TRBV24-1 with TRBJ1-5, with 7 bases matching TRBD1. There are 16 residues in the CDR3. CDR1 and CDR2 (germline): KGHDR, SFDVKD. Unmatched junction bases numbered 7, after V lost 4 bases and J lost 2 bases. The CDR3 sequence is CATSDHNQGGNQPQHF. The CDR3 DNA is TGTGCCACCAGTGACCATAACCAGGGGGGCAATCAGCCCCAGCATTTT.

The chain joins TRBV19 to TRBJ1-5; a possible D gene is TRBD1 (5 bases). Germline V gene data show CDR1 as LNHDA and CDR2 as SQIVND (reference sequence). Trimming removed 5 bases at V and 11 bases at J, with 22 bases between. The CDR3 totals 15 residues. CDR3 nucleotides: TGTGCCAGTAGTGGCCCCCCAGGGCGAAGGGAGACCCAGCATTTT. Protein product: CASSGPPGRRETQHF.

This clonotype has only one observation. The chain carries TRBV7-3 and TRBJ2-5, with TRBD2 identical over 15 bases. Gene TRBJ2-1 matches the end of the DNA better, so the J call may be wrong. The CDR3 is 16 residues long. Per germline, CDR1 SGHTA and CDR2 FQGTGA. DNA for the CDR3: TGTGCCAGCAGCTTAGCGGGACTAGCGGGAGGAAATGAGCAGTTCTTC. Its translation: CASSLAGLAGGNEQFF.

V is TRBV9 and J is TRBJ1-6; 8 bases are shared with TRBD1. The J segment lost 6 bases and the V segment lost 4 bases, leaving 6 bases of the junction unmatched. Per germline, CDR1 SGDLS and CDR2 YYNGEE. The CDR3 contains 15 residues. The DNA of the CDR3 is TGTGCCAGCAGCCCTAGGACAGGGCCTAATTCACCCCTCCACTTT. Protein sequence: CASSPRTGPNSPLHF.

The CDR3 sequence: CSAGATGANYGYTF. CDR3 in DNA: TGCAGTGCTGGGGCCACGGGGGCTAACTATGGCTACACCTTC. V and J are TRBV20-1 and TRBJ1-2; possible D gene TRBD1, 5 bases. CDR1 is DFQATT, CDR2 SNEGSKA, per germline (reference sequence). The CDR3 contains 14 residues. V was shortened by 5 bases and J by 0 bases, with 13 bases between the two germline ends.

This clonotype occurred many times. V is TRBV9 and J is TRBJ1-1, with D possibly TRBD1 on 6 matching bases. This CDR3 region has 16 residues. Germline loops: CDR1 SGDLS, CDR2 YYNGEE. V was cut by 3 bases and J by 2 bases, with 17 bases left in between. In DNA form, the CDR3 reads TGTGCCAGCAGCGCTCCACCCGGGACACCAAACACTGAAGCTTTCTTT. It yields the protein CASSAPPGTPNTEAFF.

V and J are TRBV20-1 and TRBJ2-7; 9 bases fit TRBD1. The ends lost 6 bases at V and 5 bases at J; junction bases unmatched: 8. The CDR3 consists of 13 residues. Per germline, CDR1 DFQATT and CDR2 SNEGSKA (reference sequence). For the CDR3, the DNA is TGCAGTGCCACACAGGGGGCTATGAACGAGCAGTACTTC. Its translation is CSATQGAMNEQYF.

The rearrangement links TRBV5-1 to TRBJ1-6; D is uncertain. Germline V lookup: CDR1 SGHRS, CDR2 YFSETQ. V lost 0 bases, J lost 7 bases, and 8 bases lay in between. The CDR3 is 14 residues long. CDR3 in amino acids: CASSLEAQNSPLHF. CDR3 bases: TGCGCCAGCAGCTTGGAAGCGCAGAATTCACCCCTCCACTTT.

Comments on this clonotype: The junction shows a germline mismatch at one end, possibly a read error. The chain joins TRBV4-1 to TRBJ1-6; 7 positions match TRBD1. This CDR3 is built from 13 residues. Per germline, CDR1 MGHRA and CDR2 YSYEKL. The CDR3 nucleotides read TGTGCCAGCAGCCAAGACAGGGAACGACCCCTCCACTTT. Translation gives CASSQDRERPLHF.

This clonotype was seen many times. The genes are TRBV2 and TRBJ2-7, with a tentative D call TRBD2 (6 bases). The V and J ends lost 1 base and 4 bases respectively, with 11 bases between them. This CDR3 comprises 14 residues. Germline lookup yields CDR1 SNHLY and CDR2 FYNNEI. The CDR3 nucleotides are TGTGCCAGCAGTGAAGGGGGACTCCTATACGAGCAGTACTTC. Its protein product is CASSEGGLLYEQYF.

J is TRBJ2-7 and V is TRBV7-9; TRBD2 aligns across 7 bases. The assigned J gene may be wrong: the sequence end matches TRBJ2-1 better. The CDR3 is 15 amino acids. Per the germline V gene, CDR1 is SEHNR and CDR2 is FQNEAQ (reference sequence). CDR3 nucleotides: TGTGCCAGCAGCCTCTCTAGCGGCCTTGACAATGAGCAGTTCTTC. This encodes CASSLSSGLDNEQFF.

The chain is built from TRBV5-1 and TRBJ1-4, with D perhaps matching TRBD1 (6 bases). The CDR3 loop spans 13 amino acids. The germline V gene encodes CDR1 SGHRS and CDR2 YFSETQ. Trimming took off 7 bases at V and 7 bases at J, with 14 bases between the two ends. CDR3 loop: CASGSRTAEKLFF. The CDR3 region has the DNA TGCGCCAGCGGCTCCCGGACAGCTGAAAAACTGTTTTTT.